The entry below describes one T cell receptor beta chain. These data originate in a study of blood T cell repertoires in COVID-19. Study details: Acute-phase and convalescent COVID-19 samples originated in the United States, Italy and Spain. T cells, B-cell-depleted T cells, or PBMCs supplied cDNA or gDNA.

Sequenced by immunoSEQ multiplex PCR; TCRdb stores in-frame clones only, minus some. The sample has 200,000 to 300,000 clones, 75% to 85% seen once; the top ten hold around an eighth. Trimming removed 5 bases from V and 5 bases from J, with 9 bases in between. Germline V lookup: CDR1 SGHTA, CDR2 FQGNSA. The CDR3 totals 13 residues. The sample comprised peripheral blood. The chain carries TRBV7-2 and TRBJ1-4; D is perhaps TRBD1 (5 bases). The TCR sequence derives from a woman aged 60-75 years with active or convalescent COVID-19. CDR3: CASSPQGNEKLFF. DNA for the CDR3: TGTGCCAGCAGCCCCCAGGGAAATGAAAAACTGTTTTTT.